The 13 T cell receptor beta chains presented below share a single source sample, sequenced in a study of shared clonotypes between healthy human individuals. Produced via immunoSEQ multiplex PCR; TCRdb's table is partial and in-frame only. The sample consists of over 2 million clones, 85% to 95% of them appearing once. Sequencing was performed on naive CD4+ T cells from PBMCs. Subset given: CD45RA+ positively selected. The receptors stem from a man younger than 30 in good health. Some clones in this sample may be carry-over from other donors' samples.

This clone appeared a single time. This sample also contains other DNA sequences that code for the same CDR3. This chain uses TRBV30 with TRBJ2-7, with 10 bases lining up with TRBD2. The length of the CDR3 is 13 residues. The V gene's germline CDR1 is GTSNPN and CDR2 SVGIG (reference sequence). The V gene end was trimmed by 4 bases and the J gene end by 1 base; junction bases not matched to a gene: 1. This CDR3 reads CAWTSGGSYEQYF. CDR3 bases: TGTGCCTGGACTAGCGGGGGATCCTACGAGCAGTACTTC. The full variable domain, completed using reference TRBV30 and TRBJ2-7, is SQTIHQWPATLVQPVGSPLSLECTVEGTSNPNLYWYRQAAGRGLQLLFYSVGIGQISSEVPQNLSASRPQDRQFILSSKKLLLSDSGFYLCAWTSGGSYEQYFGPGTRLTVT.

The chain employs TRBV28 and TRBJ1-1; D not resolved. CDR1 and CDR2 from the germline V gene are MDHEN and SYDVKM. Deletions cut 2 bases from V and 8 bases from J, with 9 bases between. The CDR3 contains 12 residues. For the CDR3, the DNA is TGTGCCAGCAGTTTAACCCGACCCGAAGCTTTCTTT. It specifies CASSLTRPEAFF.

The chain recombines TRBV27 with TRBJ2-7, with D perhaps given as TRBD1 or TRBD2 (5 bases each). Trimming stripped 2 bases from V and 2 bases from J, with 16 bases between. Germline CDR1 reads MNHEY; CDR2 reads SMNVEV (reference sequence). There are 16 residues in the CDR3. The CDR3 sequence is CASSLVVGTEPYEQYF. In DNA, the CDR3 is TGTGCCAGCAGTTTAGTTGTCGGGACGGAGCCCTACGAGCAGTACTTC.

V and J are TRBV7-2 and TRBJ2-3, with TRBD2 matching 10 bases. CDR1 and CDR2 from the germline V gene are SGHTA and FQGNSA. The CDR3 contains 17 residues. The V and J ends lost 1 base and 2 bases, in that order; junction bases with no gene match: 6. In nucleotides, the CDR3 is TGTGCCAGCAGCTTAGGGTGGACTAGCGGACTCACAGATACGCAGTATTTT. Translated, it gives CASSLGWTSGLTDTQYF.

The chain recombines TRBV28 with TRBJ1-5; unclear D gene. In germline, CDR1 is MDHEN, CDR2 SYDVKM. Trimming removed 5 bases at V and 5 bases at J, with 10 bases between. The CDR3 is 13 residues long. The CDR3 loop reads CASSRRSHQPQHF. The CDR3 nucleotides read TGTGCCAGCAGTCGACGGTCACATCAGCCCCAGCATTTT.

This sequence joins TRBV5-4 and TRBJ2-1; D tentatively reads TRBD1 or TRBD2 (5 bases each). Germline V gene lookup returns CDR1 SGHNT and CDR2 YYREEE (reference sequence). The CDR3 is 16 amino acids. V was pared by 5 bases and J by 2 bases, with 17 bases between. This CDR3 is CASRPTGTETYNEQFF. The CDR3 bases are TGTGCCAGCAGGCCGACCGGGACGGAAACCTACAATGAGCAGTTCTTC.

The rearrangement joins TRBV5-6 to TRBJ1-2, with D unclear. Between the trimmed V and J ends, which lost 1 base and 5 bases, there was a span of 9 bases. The CDR3 is made up of 13 amino acids. From germline, CDR1 is SGHDT and CDR2 YYEEEE. The CDR3 region has the DNA TGTGCCAGCAGCTTGTGGTTAGGGTATGGCTACACCTTC. Residues: CASSLWLGYGYTF.

Here the CDR3 DNA reads TGTGCCAGCAGCCGACTGGGGAGGGTTGAGCTAGATGGCTACACCTTC. Protein sequence: CASSRLGRVELDGYTF. The chain is built from TRBV7-6 and TRBJ1-2; D gene uncertain. The CDR3 covers 16 residues. Germline CDR1 SGHVS, CDR2 FNYEAQ. V gave up 5 bases and J gave up 6 bases, with 22 bases separating them.

This sequence joins TRBV6-5 and TRBJ2-7, with D uncertain. Trimming left V 10 bases short and J 6 bases short, with 19 bases between. The CDR3 sequence is 13 residues long. Germline V gives CDR1 MNHEY, CDR2 SVGAGI. Here the CDR3 DNA reads TGTGCCACCCGGGCTCATGATTCGCCCGAGCAGTACTTC. Protein sequence: CATRAHDSPEQYF.

The chain employs TRBV4-1 and TRBJ2-7, with 7 bases identical to TRBD2. Germline trimming cut 2 bases from V and 0 bases from J; bases unmatched to any gene: 4. CDR1 is MGHRA, CDR2 YSYEKL, per germline. CDR3 length: 15 amino acids. The CDR3 spells CASSQRRESSYEQYF. The CDR3 DNA reads as TGCGCCAGCAGCCAAAGGCGGGAGAGCTCCTACGAGCAGTACTTC.

This chain connects TRBV19 to TRBJ2-3, with 14 bases matching TRBD2. With V trimmed by 6 bases and J by 6 bases, 11 bases remained unmatched. The CDR3 contains 17 residues. Germline V gene lookup returns CDR1 LNHDA and CDR2 SQIVND (reference sequence). CDR3 loop: CASRRTSGRLPADTQYF. CDR3 bases: TGTGCCAGTAGGAGGACTAGCGGGAGGCTCCCGGCGGATACGCAGTATTTT.

This sequence joins TRBV18 and TRBJ2-1; the D gene is possibly TRBD1 (5 bases). The CDR3 contains 14 residues. With 4 bases removed from V and 5 bases from J, the gap between germline ends came to 12 bases. Germline V gene lookup returns CDR1 KGHSH and CDR2 LQKENI. CDR3 nucleotide sequence: TGTGCCAGCTCACTAACGACAGCCCACAATGAGCAGTTCTTC. This translates into CASSLTTAHNEQFF.

The CDR3 DNA is TGTGCCAGCAGTTACCCGGGACAGGCGTCCTACGAGCAGTACTTC. This translates into CASSYPGQASYEQYF. The genes are TRBV6-6 and TRBJ2-7; TRBD1 matches at 8 bases. This CDR3 comprises 15 residues. Per the germline V gene, CDR1 is MNHNY and CDR2 is SVGAGI (reference sequence). Germline trimming cut 2 bases from V and 1 base from J; bases unmatched to any gene: 4.